These 8 T cell receptor beta chains were all obtained from the same sample, sequenced in a study of shared clonotypes between healthy human individuals. Naive CD8 cells lacked CD45RO and underwent positive selection for CCR7, leaving out terminally differentiated effector memory CD45RA+ cells. Sequenced by immunoSEQ multiplex PCR; TCRdb stores in-frame clones only, minus some. The repertoire holds fewer than 850,000 clones, with about 96% as singletons. The specimen sequenced was naive CD8+ T cells sorted from blood. The origin of the receptors is a man aged 25 to 45 in good health.

The chain has TRBV10-3 and TRBJ2-5, with TRBD2 identical over 7 bases. The CDR3 is 15 residues long. The V gene end was trimmed by 4 bases and the J gene end by 4 bases; junction bases not matched to a gene: 9. CDR1 is ENHRY and CDR2 is SYGVKD in the germline V gene. The DNA for the CDR3 is TGTGCCATCAGTGGGGAGGGCCAGGGAGGAGAGACCCAGTACTTC. This gives the protein CAISGEGQGGETQYF.

The rearrangement links TRBV10-3 to TRBJ2-1, with 8 bases aligning to TRBD2. The CDR3 totals 16 residues. With 6 bases clipped from V and 2 bases from J, the junction kept 9 bases outside the gene matches. CDR1 and CDR2 (germline): ENHRY, SYGVKD. CDR3 nucleotides: TGTGCCATCAGGGGATCCACTAGCGGACCCTACAATGAGCAGTTCTTC. Its protein product is CAIRGSTSGPYNEQFF.

V usage is TRBV7-2 and J usage is TRBJ2-5; 7 bases map to TRBD2. Germline CDR1 and CDR2: SGHTA and FQGNSA. The CDR3 sequence is 17 residues long. Germline trimming cut 5 bases from V and 7 bases from J; bases unmatched to any gene: 19. Written as DNA, the CDR3 is TGTGCCAGCAGCCCCATCTGGGAGGGCCTGCTCACAGGGACCCAGTACTTC. Amino acids: CASSPIWEGLLTGTQYF.

The chain joins TRBV11-2 to TRBJ2-1; TRBD2 matches at 9 bases. The trim removed 8 bases at V and 6 bases at J, leaving 11 bases unmatched. This CDR3 region has 15 residues. Per germline, CDR1 SGHAT and CDR2 FQNNGV. The CDR3 sequence is CASRTGLAGINEQFF. CDR3 nucleotide sequence: TGTGCCAGCCGAACGGGGCTAGCGGGAATCAATGAGCAGTTCTTC.

The chain recombines TRBV7-9 with TRBJ2-7; 7 bases fit TRBD2. V lost 6 bases and J lost 3; bases outside the gene matches: 8. CDR1 is SEHNR and CDR2 is FQNEAQ in the germline V gene (reference sequence). The CDR3 runs 14 residues. CDR3 amino acids: CASSSPGGNYEQYF. The CDR3, as DNA: TGTGCCAGCAGTTCCCCCGGGGGGAACTACGAGCAGTACTTC.

This clone turned up a few times. The V call is TRBV27, the J call TRBJ2-2; no clear D. Germline V CDR1 and CDR2: MNHEY, SMNVEV (reference sequence). This CDR3 spans 13 amino acids. Trimming left V 3 bases short and J 0 bases short, with 2 bases between. CDR3 region: CASSFANTGELFF. The CDR3, as DNA: TGTGCCAGCAGTTTCGCGAACACCGGGGAGCTGTTTTTT.

This chain links TRBV30 with TRBJ1-2; unclear D gene. V was pared by 0 bases and J by 7 bases, with 12 bases between. Germline CDR1 and CDR2: GTSNPN and SVGIG (reference sequence). CDR3 length: 13 amino acids. The DNA of the CDR3 is TGTGCCTGGAGTGTACTTTGGGGTACTGGCTACACCTTC. Its protein is CAWSVLWGTGYTF.

DNA of the CDR3: TGTGCCAGTAGTAAGGCCATACTGCTTATGACGGGGAACACTGAAGCTTTCTTT. Protein: CASSKAILLMTGNTEAFF. V is TRBV19 and J is TRBJ1-1; D remains unclear. Germline CDR1 LNHDA, CDR2 SQIVND (reference sequence). V was clipped by 4 bases and J by 1 base, with 22 bases between them. The CDR3 is 18 residues long.